This T cell receptor beta chain was identified in a study of CD8+ T cells in alopecia areata. About the research overall: Tofacitinib administration to treated patients was oral, at 5 to 10 mg twice daily. Overall study results and limits: Scalp clonality dropped significantly under tofacitinib, as did expanded CD8+ top-100 clones.

The authors extracted RNA and reverse transcribed it into cDNA as the sequencing template. The table came from immunoSEQ multiplex PCR; TCRdb's copy has only in-frame clones and leaves some out. The repertoire consists of some 180,000 clones, with 40% to 65% occurring once and the leading ten covering about a tenth. Treatment meaning: oral pan-JAK inhibitor, 5-10 mg twice daily. Researchers gathered lesional scalp punch biopsies and peripheral blood from patients with alopecia areata. About this clone itself: Antigen specificity is unknown.

CDR1 is MNHEY and CDR2 is SMNVEV in the germline V gene (reference sequence). The CDR3 covers 15 residues. Trimming removed 5 bases from V and 0 bases from J, with 12 bases in between. The J gene is TRBJ2-3, the V gene TRBV27; D is uncertain. Sequencing was performed on CD8+ T cells sorted from blood, taken at approximately week 52, from a patient treated with tofacitinib. This TCR was recovered from a human donor with alopecia areata. The CDR3: CASSTYWESTDTQYF. In DNA form, the CDR3 reads TGTGCCAGCAGTACCTACTGGGAAAGCACAGATACGCAGTATTTT.